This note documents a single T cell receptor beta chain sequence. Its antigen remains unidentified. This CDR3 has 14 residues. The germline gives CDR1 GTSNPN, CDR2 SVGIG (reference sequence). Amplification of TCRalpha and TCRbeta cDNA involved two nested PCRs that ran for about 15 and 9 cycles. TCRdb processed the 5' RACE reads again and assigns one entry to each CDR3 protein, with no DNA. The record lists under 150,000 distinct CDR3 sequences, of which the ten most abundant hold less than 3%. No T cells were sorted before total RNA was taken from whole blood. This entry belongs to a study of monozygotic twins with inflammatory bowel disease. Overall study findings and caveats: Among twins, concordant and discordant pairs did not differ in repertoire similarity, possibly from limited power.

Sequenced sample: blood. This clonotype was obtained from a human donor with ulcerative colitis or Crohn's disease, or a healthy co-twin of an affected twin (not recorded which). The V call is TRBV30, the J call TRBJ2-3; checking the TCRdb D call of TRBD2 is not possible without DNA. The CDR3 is CAWTEQGLVDTQYF.